The 26 T cell receptor beta chains below all came from one sample that was sequenced in a study of graft-versus-host responses after intestinal transplantation. Sequencing used immunoSEQ multiplex PCR; TCRdb keeps in-frame clones, though not all of them. Of 35,000 to 45,000 clones listed, roughly nine tenths are singletons. The material was PBMCs, obtained around 280 days after transplant. The receptors derive from a human patient who received an intestinal transplant, so some T cells may come from the graft donor.

This chain connects TRBV9 to TRBJ2-1; 7 nucleotides align to TRBD1. Germline assignment: CDR1 SGDLS and CDR2 YYNGEE. The length of the CDR3 is 15 residues. V lost 0 bases and J lost 6; bases outside the gene matches: 6. The CDR3 loop is CASSVEGRTGNEQFF. The CDR3 bases are TGTGCCAGCAGCGTAGAGGGTCGGACAGGCAATGAGCAGTTCTTC.

The chain carries TRBV30 and TRBJ1-5; 9 nucleotides line up with TRBD1. Germline V gene data show CDR1 as GTSNPN and CDR2 as SVGIG (reference sequence). The CDR3 covers 15 residues. With 0 bases clipped from V and 2 bases from J, the junction kept 2 bases outside the gene matches. The CDR3 DNA reads as TGTGCCTGGAGTGTACGGGACAGGGGCAATCAGCCCCAGCATTTT. Translated: CAWSVRDRGNQPQHF.

This clone was seen only once. The V gene is TRBV14, the J gene TRBJ2-5; a weak D match, TRBD1 (5 bases). Trimming stripped 4 bases from V and 1 base from J, with 10 bases between. Germline loops: CDR1 SGHDN, CDR2 FVKESK. This CDR3 spans 14 amino acids. The CDR3 sequence: CASSRTTVQETQYF. CDR3 DNA sequence: TGTGCCAGCAGCCGAACGACAGTCCAAGAGACCCAGTACTTC. Full variable domain (missing parts from reference TRBV14 and TRBJ2-5): EAGVTQFPSHSVIEKGQTVTLRCDPISGHDNLYWYRRVMGKEIKFLLHFVKESKQDESGMPNNRFLAERTGGTYSTLKVQPAELEDSGVYFCASSRTTVQETQYFGPGTRLLVL.

V gene TRBV5-1 combines with J gene TRBJ1-2; D remains unclear. The CDR3 consists of 13 residues. Germline CDR1 reads SGHRS; CDR2 reads YFSETQ. V was trimmed by 4 bases and J by 0 bases, leaving 7 bases between them. The CDR3 loop reads CASSVDSNYGYTF. The CDR3 coding sequence is TGCGCCAGCAGCGTGGACTCTAACTATGGCTACACCTTC.

The chain has TRBV6-5 and TRBJ1-1; 7 bases map to TRBD1. This CDR3 comprises 13 residues. The germline V gene has CDR1 MNHEY and CDR2 SVGAGI. V shed 7 bases, J shed 4 bases, and the junction held 6 bases outside the gene matches. CDR3: CASKTGDSTEAFF. CDR3 DNA sequence: TGTGCCAGCAAAACAGGGGACTCCACTGAAGCTTTCTTT.

The rearrangement uses TRBV28 and TRBJ1-4; TRBD1 matches 7 bases. The CDR3 contains 13 residues. V shed 7 bases, J shed 4 bases, and the junction held 3 bases outside the gene matches. Germline CDR1 MDHEN, CDR2 SYDVKM. The CDR3 loop is CASKDRSNEKLFF. In DNA form, the CDR3 reads TGTGCCAGCAAGGACAGGAGTAATGAAAAACTGTTTTTT.

This clone was recorded only once. The V call is TRBV4-1, the J call TRBJ1-5; no firm D call. The CDR3 has 14 amino acids. Trimming cost V 0 bases and J 3 bases, with 6 bases left between them. Germline V gives CDR1 MGHRA, CDR2 YSYEKL. The CDR3 region is CASSQEQFNQPQHF. The CDR3 bases are TGCGCCAGCAGCCAAGAACAGTTCAATCAGCCCCAGCATTTT.

V and J are TRBV2 and TRBJ2-1; 11 bases agree with TRBD2. CDR1 is SNHLY and CDR2 is FYNNEI in the germline V gene. This CDR3 spans 16 amino acids. Losses at the gene ends were 7 bases for V and 6 bases for J; bases not matched to a gene: 11. CDR3 sequence (DNA): TGTGCCAGCACTTGGCTAGCGGGGGGTCCTGTCAATGAGCAGTTCTTC. Translation gives CASTWLAGGPVNEQFF.

Here the CDR3 DNA reads TGTGCCAGCAGCCAAGATTTGAACTACGAGCAGTACTTC. Protein product: CASSQDLNYEQYF. The V and J genes are TRBV4-2 and TRBJ2-7; D ambiguous. V lost 0 bases to trimming and J lost 3 bases, with 6 bases between them. Germline values: CDR1 LGHNA, CDR2 YNFKEQ. This CDR3 has 13 residues.

V and J are TRBV7-9 and TRBJ2-4; tentatively, D is TRBD1 (6 bases). The germline CDR1 and CDR2 sequences are SEHNR and FQNEAQ (reference sequence). The V end was cut by 4 bases, the J end by 7 bases, with 11 bases between. The CDR3 totals 13 residues. Here the CDR3 DNA reads TGTGCCAGCAGCTCTCTCGGACAGAACATTCAGTACTTC. Translated, it gives CASSSLGQNIQYF.

V and J are TRBV6-1 and TRBJ1-5; D may be TRBD1 (5 bases). The germline V gene has CDR1 MNHNS and CDR2 SASEGT. Between the trimmed V and J ends, which lost 10 bases and 6 bases, there was a span of 19 bases. The CDR3 extends over 14 amino acids. CDR3 sequence: CAINSGTPSQPQHF. CDR3 DNA: TGTGCCATCAACTCAGGGACCCCCAGTCAGCCCCAGCATTTT.

A word on this clone: Relative to the germline gene, one junction end is altered; a read error may explain this. The chain combines TRBV7-8 with TRBJ2-7; 7 bases align to TRBD1. Germline values: CDR1 SGHVS, CDR2 FQNEAQ. The CDR3 has 16 amino acids. The CDR3 DNA sequence: TGTGCCAGCAGCTTAGCATCCGTCTCTTATTTAGACCGGGACAGCTTC. It codes for CASSLASVSYLDRDSF.

V and J are TRBV23-1 and TRBJ1-1, with 8 bases identical to TRBD1. TRBV23-1 belongs to the ORF category, with a function that is uncertain. Unmatched junction bases numbered 7, after V lost 5 bases and J lost 8 bases. This CDR3 has 13 residues. In DNA form, the CDR3 reads TGCGCCAGCAGTGGGACAGGCACTAACGAAGCTTTCTTT. Its protein is CASSGTGTNEAFF.

This chain links TRBV19 with TRBJ1-4; the D gene is possibly TRBD1 (5 bases). The CDR3 loop spans 13 amino acids. V was cut by 8 bases and J by 7 bases, with 14 bases left in between. Germline CDR1 LNHDA, CDR2 SQIVND (reference sequence). The CDR3 reads CASREGVGEKLFF. As DNA, the CDR3 is TGTGCCAGTCGAGAAGGGGTGGGTGAAAAACTGTTTTTT.

This sequence joins TRBV4-1 and TRBJ1-5; D call uncertain. The CDR3 runs 17 residues. The germline V and J ends were trimmed by 4 bases and 0 bases, with 16 bases remaining between them. The germline CDR1 and CDR2 sequences are MGHRA and YSYEKL. CDR3 sequence: CASSRLDSGYSNQPQHF. CDR3 nucleotides: TGCGCCAGCAGCCGCCTGGACTCGGGCTATAGCAATCAGCCCCAGCATTTT.

This CDR3 reads CASRTGNTEAFF. The CDR3 coding sequence is TGTGCCAGTCGAACCGGGAACACTGAAGCTTTCTTT. The rearrangement links TRBV19 to TRBJ1-1; D is ambiguous. Germline CDR1 LNHDA, CDR2 SQIVND (reference sequence). This CDR3 is 12 amino acids long. V gave up 8 bases and J gave up 1 base, with 8 bases separating them.

The chain carries TRBV27 and TRBJ1-3; 12 bases match TRBD1. Looked up from germline, CDR1 is MNHEY and CDR2 is SMNVEV (reference sequence). V was pared by 7 bases and J by 7 bases, with 5 bases of the junction left unmatched. The CDR3 contains 14 residues. CDR3 nucleotide sequence: TGTGCCAGCACCCGGGACAGGGGGCAGAACACCATATATTTT. Translating it yields CASTRDRGQNTIYF.

This chain connects TRBV19 to TRBJ2-1; the match to TRBD1 covers 9 bases. Germline-derived CDR1 and CDR2 are LNHDA and SQIVND (reference sequence). With 7 bases clipped from V and 5 bases from J, the junction kept 12 bases outside the gene matches. The CDR3 loop spans 16 amino acids. In DNA, the CDR3 is TGTGCCAGTACCTACCAGCGACAGGGGGTTCACAATGAGCAGTTCTTC. Translating gives CASTYQRQGVHNEQFF.

This chain links TRBV4-1 with TRBJ2-7, with D hard to call. The CDR3 totals 17 residues. The V end was cut by 4 bases, the J end by 2 bases, with 21 bases between. CDR1 and CDR2 (germline): MGHRA, YSYEKL. The CDR3 coding sequence is TGCGCCAGCAGCCCCGAACCCCCAACTACGCCAACCTACGAGCAGTACTTC. This gives the protein CASSPEPPTTPTYEQYF.

This clone was counted once. This chain joins TRBV7-2 and TRBJ2-7; D could derive from TRBD1 or TRBD2 (5 bases each). Germline values: CDR1 SGHTA, CDR2 FQGNSA. V was cut by 5 bases and J by 5 bases, with 22 bases left in between. The CDR3 length is 16 residues. The CDR3 is CASSLTKVWGSHEQYF. The CDR3 coding sequence is TGTGCCAGCAGCCTTACAAAGGTGTGGGGGTCCCACGAGCAGTACTTC.

This clone was detected only a few times. This chain uses TRBV2 with TRBJ2-1; the match to TRBD2 covers 8 bases. The CDR3 sequence is 15 residues long. V trimming: 2 bases; J trimming: 3 bases; junction bases outside the gene matches: 3. CDR1 is SNHLY and CDR2 is FYNNEI in the germline V gene. The CDR3 loop is CASSERGGDYNEQFF. For the CDR3, the DNA is TGTGCCAGCAGTGAACGGGGGGGGGACTACAATGAGCAGTTCTTC.

CDR3 in amino acids: CASSEFVRSGAKNIQYF. The CDR3 DNA reads as TGTGCCAGCAGTGAATTCGTAAGGTCGGGTGCCAAAAACATTCAGTACTTC. The chain joins TRBV6-1 to TRBJ2-4; D remains ambiguous. The V end was cut by 2 bases, the J end by 1 base, with 15 bases between. Germline V gives CDR1 MNHNS, CDR2 SASEGT. This CDR3 contains 17 residues.

V usage is TRBV19 and J usage is TRBJ1-6; D call uncertain. The length of the CDR3 is 15 residues. Trimming pared 5 bases from V and 3 bases from J, leaving 11 bases between. From germline, CDR1 is LNHDA and CDR2 SQIVND (reference sequence). DNA for the CDR3: TGTGCCAGTAGTGAAGAGGGCCTCTATAATTCACCCCTCCACTTT. Protein: CASSEEGLYNSPLHF.

This chain uses TRBV2 with TRBJ2-1; 7 nucleotides match TRBD2. Trimming cost V 3 bases and J 6 bases; bases outside gene matches: 2. CDR3 length equals 13 residues. Per the germline V gene, CDR1 is SNHLY and CDR2 is FYNNEI. CDR3 sequence reads: CASSDGGFNEQFF. CDR3 nucleotide sequence: TGTGCCAGCAGTGACGGGGGGTTCAATGAGCAGTTCTTC.

Concerning this clone itself: The germline gene is not matched at one end of the junction; a read error may be the cause. The sample carries other DNA sequences with the same CDR3. The rearrangement uses TRBV29-1 and TRBJ1-1; TRBD1 might be the D (5 bases). Per the germline V gene, CDR1 is SQVTM and CDR2 is ANQGSEA. The CDR3 loop spans 15 amino acids. The CDR3 region is CSVEDQGVTHTEAFF. CDR3 coding DNA: TGCAGCGTTGAGGACCAAGGGGTGACTCACACTGAAGCCTTCTTT.

The chain is built from TRBV11-2 and TRBJ2-3; TRBD2 might be the D (5 bases). CDR1 and CDR2 (germline): SGHAT, FQNNGV. CDR3 size: 14 residues. Trimming took off 5 bases at V and 3 bases at J, with 12 bases between the two ends. This CDR3 reads CASSGREGTDTQYF. CDR3 DNA sequence: TGTGCCAGCAGCGGACGGGAAGGGACAGATACGCAGTATTTT.